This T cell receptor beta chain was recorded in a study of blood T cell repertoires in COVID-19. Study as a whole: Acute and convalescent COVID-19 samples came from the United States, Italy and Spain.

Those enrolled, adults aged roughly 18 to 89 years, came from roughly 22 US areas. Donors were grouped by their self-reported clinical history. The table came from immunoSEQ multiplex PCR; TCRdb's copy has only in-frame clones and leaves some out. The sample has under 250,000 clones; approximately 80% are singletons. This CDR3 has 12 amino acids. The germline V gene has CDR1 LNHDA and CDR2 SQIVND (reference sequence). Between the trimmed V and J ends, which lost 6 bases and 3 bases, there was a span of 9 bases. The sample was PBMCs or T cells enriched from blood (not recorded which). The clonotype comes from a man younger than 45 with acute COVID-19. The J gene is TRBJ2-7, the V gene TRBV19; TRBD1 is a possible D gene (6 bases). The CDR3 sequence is CASRGDIYEQYF. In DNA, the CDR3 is TGTGCCAGTAGGGGGGACATCTACGAGCAGTACTTC.